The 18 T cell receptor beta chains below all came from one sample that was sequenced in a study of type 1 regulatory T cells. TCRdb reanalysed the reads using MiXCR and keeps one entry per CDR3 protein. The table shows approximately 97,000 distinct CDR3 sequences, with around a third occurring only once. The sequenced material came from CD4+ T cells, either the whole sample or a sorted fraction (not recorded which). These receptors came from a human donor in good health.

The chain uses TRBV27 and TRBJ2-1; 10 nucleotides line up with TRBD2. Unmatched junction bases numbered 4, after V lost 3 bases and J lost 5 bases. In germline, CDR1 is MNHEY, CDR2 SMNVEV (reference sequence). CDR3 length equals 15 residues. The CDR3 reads CASSFLAGVNNEQFF. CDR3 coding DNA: TGTGCCAGCAGTTTTCTAGCGGGAGTTAACAATGAGCAGTTCTTC.

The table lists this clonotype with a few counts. DNA of the CDR3: TGTGCCAGCAGTCCGACAGGGATATACAATGAGCAGTTCTTC. Protein: CASSPTGIYNEQFF. The chain has TRBV12-3 or TRBV12-4 and TRBJ2-1; 7 positions agree with TRBD1. The V and J ends lost 5 bases and 4 bases, in that order; junction bases with no gene match: 5. The CDR3 is 14 residues long.

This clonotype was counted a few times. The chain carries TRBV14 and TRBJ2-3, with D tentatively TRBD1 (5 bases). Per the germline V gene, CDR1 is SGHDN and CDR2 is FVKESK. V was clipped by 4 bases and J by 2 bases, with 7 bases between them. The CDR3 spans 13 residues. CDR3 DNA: TGTGCCAGCAGCCCAGGGTTCACAGATACGCAGTATTTT. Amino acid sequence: CASSPGFTDTQYF.

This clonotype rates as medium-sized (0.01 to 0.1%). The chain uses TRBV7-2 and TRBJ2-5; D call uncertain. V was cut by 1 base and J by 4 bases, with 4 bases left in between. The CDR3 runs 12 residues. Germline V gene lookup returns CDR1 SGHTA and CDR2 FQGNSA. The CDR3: CASSLDRETQYF. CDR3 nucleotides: TGTGCCAGCAGCTTAGATCGAGAGACCCAGTACTTC. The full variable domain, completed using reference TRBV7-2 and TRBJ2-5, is GAGVSQSPSNKVTEKGKDVELRCDPISGHTALYWYRQSLGQGLEFLIYFQGNSAPDKSGLPSDRFSAERTGGSVSTLTIQRTQQEDSAVYLCASSLDRETQYFGPGTRLLVL.

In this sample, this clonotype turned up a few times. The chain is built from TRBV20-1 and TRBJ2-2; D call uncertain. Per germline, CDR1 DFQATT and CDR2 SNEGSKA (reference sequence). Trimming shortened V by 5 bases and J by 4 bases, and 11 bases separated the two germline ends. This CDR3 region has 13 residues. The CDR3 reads CSAPTGFTGELFF. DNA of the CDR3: TGCAGTGCTCCTACCGGATTCACCGGGGAGCTGTTTTTT.

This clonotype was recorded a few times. DNA of the CDR3: TGTGCCAGCAGCCAAGGGCACTCTGGAAACACCATATATTTT. Protein sequence: CASSQGHSGNTIYF. The chain couples TRBV3-1 to TRBJ1-3; D gene ambiguous. The V end lost 1 base, the J end lost 0 bases, and 4 bases lay between the germline ends. Germline CDR1 is LGHDT and CDR2 is YNNKEL (reference sequence). The CDR3 is 14 residues long.

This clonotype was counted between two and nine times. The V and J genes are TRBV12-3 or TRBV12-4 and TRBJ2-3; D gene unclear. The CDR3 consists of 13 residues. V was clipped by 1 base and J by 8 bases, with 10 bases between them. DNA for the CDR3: TGTGCCAGCAGTTTAGGTCTTGACTCTACGCAGTATTTT. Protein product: CASSLGLDSTQYF.

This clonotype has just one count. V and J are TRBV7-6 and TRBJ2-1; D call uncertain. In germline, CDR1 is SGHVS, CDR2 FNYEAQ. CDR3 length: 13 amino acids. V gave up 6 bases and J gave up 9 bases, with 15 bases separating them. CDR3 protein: CASSRPSPAEQFF. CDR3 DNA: TGTGCCAGCAGTCGGCCTAGTCCCGCTGAGCAGTTCTTC.

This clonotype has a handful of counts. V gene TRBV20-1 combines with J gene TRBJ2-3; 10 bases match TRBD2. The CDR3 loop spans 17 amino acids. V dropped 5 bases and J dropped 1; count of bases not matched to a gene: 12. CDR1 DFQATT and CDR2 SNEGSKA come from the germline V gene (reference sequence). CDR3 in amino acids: CSALGGVAGGRTDTQYF. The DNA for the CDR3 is TGCAGTGCTCTTGGGGGAGTAGCGGGAGGACGCACAGATACGCAGTATTTT.

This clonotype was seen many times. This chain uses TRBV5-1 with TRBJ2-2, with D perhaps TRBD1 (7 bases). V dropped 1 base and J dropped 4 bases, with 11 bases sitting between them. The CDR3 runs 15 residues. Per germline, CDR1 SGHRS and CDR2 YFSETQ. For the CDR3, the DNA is TGCGCCAGCAGCTTGTACCAGGGGGGCACCGGGGAGCTGTTTTTT. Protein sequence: CASSLYQGGTGELFF.

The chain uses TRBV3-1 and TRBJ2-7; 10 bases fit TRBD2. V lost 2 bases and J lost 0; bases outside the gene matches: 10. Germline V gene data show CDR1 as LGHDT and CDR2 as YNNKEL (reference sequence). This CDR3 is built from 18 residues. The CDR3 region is CASSQFGASGGFSYEQYF. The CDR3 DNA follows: TGTGCCAGCAGCCAATTTGGGGCTAGCGGGGGATTCTCCTACGAGCAGTACTTC.

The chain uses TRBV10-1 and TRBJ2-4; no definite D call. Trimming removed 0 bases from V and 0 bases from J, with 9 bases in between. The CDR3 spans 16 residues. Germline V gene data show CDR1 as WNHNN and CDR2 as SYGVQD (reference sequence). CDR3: CASSESGPLAKNIQYF. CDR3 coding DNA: TGCGCCAGCAGTGAGTCCGGGCCACTAGCCAAAAACATTCAGTACTTC.

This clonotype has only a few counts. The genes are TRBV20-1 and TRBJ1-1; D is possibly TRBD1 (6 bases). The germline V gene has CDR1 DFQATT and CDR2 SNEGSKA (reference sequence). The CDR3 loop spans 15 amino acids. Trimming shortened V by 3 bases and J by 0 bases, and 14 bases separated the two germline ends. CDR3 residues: CSARVWTEMNTEAFF. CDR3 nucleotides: TGCAGTGCTAGGGTATGGACAGAAATGAACACTGAAGCTTTCTTT.

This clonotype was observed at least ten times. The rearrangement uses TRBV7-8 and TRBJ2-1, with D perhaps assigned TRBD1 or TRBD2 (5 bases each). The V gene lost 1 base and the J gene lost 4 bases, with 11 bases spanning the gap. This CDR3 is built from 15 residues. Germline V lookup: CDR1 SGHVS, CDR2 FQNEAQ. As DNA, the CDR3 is TGTGCCAGCAGCTTAGATGGGGGAACTTACAATGAGCAGTTCTTC. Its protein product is CASSLDGGTYNEQFF.

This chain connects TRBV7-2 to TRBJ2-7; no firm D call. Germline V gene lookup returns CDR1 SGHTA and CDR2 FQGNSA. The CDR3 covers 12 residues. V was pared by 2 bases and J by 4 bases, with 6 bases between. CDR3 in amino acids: CASSLNRYEQYF. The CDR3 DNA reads TGTGCCAGCAGCTTAAACAGATACGAGCAGTACTTC.

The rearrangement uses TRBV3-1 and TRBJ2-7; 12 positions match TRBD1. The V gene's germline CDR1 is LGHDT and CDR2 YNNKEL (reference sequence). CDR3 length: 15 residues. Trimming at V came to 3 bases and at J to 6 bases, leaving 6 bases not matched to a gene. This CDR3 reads CASSHTGTGGIEQYF. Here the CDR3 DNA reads TGTGCCAGCAGCCACACCGGGACAGGGGGCATCGAGCAGTACTTC.

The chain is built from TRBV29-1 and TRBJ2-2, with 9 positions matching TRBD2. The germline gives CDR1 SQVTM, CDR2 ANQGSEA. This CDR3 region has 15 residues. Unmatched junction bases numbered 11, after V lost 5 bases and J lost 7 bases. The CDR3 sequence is CSVSGLAGALGELFF. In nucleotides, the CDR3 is TGCAGCGTTAGTGGGTTAGCGGGGGCTCTCGGGGAGCTGTTTTTT.

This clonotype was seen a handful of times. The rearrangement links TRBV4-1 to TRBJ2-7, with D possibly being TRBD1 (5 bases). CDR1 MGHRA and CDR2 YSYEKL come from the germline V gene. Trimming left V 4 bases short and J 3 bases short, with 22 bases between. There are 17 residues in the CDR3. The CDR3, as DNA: TGCGCCAGCAGCCCGTATTGGATGGGTTCAGGGCGCTACGAGCAGTACTTC. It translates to CASSPYWMGSGRYEQYF.